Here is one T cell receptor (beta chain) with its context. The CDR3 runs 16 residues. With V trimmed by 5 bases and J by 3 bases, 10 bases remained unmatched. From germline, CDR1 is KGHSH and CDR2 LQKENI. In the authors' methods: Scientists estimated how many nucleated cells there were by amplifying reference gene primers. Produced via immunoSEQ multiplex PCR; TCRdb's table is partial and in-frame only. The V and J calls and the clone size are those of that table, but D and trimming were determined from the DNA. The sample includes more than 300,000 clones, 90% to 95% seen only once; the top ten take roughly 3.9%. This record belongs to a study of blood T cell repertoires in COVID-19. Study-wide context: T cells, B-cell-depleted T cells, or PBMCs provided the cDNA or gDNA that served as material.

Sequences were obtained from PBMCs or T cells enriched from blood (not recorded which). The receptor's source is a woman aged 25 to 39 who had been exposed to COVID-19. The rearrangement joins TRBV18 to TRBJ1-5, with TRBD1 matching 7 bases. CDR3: CASSDYRGAFNQPQHF. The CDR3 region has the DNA TGTGCCAGCTCAGATTACAGGGGAGCCTTCAATCAGCCCCAGCATTTT.